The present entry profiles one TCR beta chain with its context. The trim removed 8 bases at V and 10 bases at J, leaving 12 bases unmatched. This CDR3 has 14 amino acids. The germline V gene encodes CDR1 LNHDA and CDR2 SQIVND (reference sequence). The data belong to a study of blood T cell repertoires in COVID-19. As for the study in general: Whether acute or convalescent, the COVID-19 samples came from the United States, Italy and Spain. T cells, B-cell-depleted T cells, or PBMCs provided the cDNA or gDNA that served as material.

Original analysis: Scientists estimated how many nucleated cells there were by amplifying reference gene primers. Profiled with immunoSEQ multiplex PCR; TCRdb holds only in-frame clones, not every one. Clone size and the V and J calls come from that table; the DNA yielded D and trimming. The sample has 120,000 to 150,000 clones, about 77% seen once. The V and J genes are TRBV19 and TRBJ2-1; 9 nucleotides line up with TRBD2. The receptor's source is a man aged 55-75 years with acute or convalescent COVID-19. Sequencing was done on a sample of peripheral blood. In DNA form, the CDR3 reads TGTGCCAGTCGGAGGGCGGGAGGGCAAGGGGAGCAGTTCTTC. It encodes CASRRAGGQGEQFF.